The rows below give T cell receptor beta chains drawn from one sample of a study of cytomegalovirus exposure and HLA in healthy donors. TCRdb's table, derived via immunoSEQ multiplex PCR, lists solely in-frame clones and lacks some. The sample has under 250,000 clones; 85% are singletons. Sequenced sample: PBMCs. The receptors come from a woman in her fifties or sixties in good health and CMV-seronegative. The CDR3 runs from the conserved cysteine through the conserved F or W. A D gene is named only where the DNA matches it firmly. The size of a clone is reported for some rows only, either as once, few or many, or as a class for expanded clones.

TRBJ1-1	.	TRBV15	TRBD1	TGTGCCACCACCGGGACAGGGTGGAAGTTGGGCACTGAAGCTTTCTTT	CATTGTGWKLGTEAFF
TRBJ2-5	.	TRBV7-7	TRBD1	TGTGCCAGCAGCTTAAAGAGGACAGGGGTGGAGACCCAGTACTTC	CASSLKRTGVETQYF
TRBJ1-5	.	TRBV19	.	TGTGCCAGTAGTATGGCGGCCTTGGGCAATCAGCCCCAGCATTTT	CASSMAALGNQPQHF
TRBJ1-5	.	TRBV4-1	.	TGCGCCAGCAGCCAACGGACAGAGGATCAGCCCCAGCATTTT	CASSQRTEDQPQHF
TRBJ2-2	.	TRBV7-2	TRBD2	TGTGCCAGCAGCATGTCTAGCGGGAGTTCCGGGGAGCTGTTTTTT	CASSMSSGSSGELFF
TRBJ1-5	.	TRBV5-1	.	TGCGCCAGCAGCTTAGGTGGCCAAGGGGGGGGTCAGCCCCAGCATTTT	CASSLGGQGGGQPQHF
TRBJ2-1	.	TRBV2	TRBD1	TGTGCCAGCAGTGGACGGACAGGGGGAGAAAATGAGCAGTTCTTC	CASSGRTGGENEQFF
TRBJ2-1	.	TRBV27	TRBD2	TGTGCCAGCAGTTTAGGGAGGGAGTGGGGGCAGTTCTTC	CASSLGREWGQFF
TRBJ1-2	.	TRBV29-1	.	TGCAGCGTTGACTACCCGACAGGAACTTACGGCTACACCTTC	CSVDYPTGTYGYTF
TRBJ1-5	.	TRBV28	.	TGTGCCAGCAGTCCACTTAATAGCAATCAGCCCCAGCATTTT	CASSPLNSNQPQHF
TRBJ2-1	.	TRBV21-1	.	TGTGCCAGCAGCAAAGATTGGGGCCTGAGCTCCTACAATGAGCAGTTCTTC	CASSKDWGLSSYNEQFF
TRBJ2-1	.	TRBV7-3	.	TGTGCCAGCAGCTTAGGGTTTGTCAGCGGCAATGAGCAGTTCTTC	CASSLGFVSGNEQFF
TRBJ2-5	.	TRBV5-1	.	TGCGCCAGCAGCTTACTTGTAGAAGAGACCCAGTACTTC	CASSLLVEETQYF
TRBJ1-5	once	TRBV11-2	.	TGTGCCAGCAGCTTAGCAGGGGCCGGTCAGCCCCAGCATTTT	CASSLAGAGQPQHF
TRBJ1-1	few	TRBV10-3	.	TGTGCCATCAGTGAGTCCTTTACCGGGGGGGGAACTGAAGCTTTCTTT	CAISESFTGGGTEAFF
TRBJ2-7	.	TRBV30	.	TGTGCCTGGAGGGGGCGTGGTTCTAATGAGCAGTACTTC	CAWRGRGSNEQYF
TRBJ2-1	once	TRBV5-5	.	TGTGCCAGCAGCTTAAGGGAGAACTTTGAGCAGTTCTTC	CASSLRENFEQFF
TRBJ1-2	.	TRBV30	TRBD1	TGTGCCTGGACTCGGACAGGGGGCGGCTATGGCTACACCTTC	CAWTRTGGGYGYTF
TRBJ2-1	few	TRBV6-5	.	TGTGCCAGCAGTTACTCACCGGCCCTTCTTTCGGGGCAGTTCTTC	CASSYSPALLSGQFF
TRBJ1-1	.	TRBV6-5	TRBD1	TGTGCCAGCAGTTACTCGGGGACAGTGAACACTGAAGCTTTCTTT	CASSYSGTVNTEAFF